The 32 T cell receptor beta chains reported below all come from one sample, sequenced in a study of shared clonotypes between healthy human individuals. CD45RO-negative cells were positively selected for CCR7, leaving out terminally differentiated effector memory CD45RA+ cells. Measured with immunoSEQ multiplex PCR; TCRdb has only the in-frame clones, and not every one. The repertoire holds around 600,000 clones, with 95% as singletons. Sequenced sample: naive CD8+ T cells sorted from blood. Receptor source: a young woman in good health.

The V gene is TRBV4-1, the J gene TRBJ2-7; D assignment may be TRBD1 or TRBD2 (5 bases each). Germline V gives CDR1 MGHRA, CDR2 YSYEKL. The V end was cut by 3 bases, the J end by 4 bases, with 13 bases between. The CDR3 consists of 14 residues. CDR3 sequence: CASSQWDGAYEQYF. Written as DNA, the CDR3 is TGCGCCAGCAGCCAGTGGGACGGAGCATACGAGCAGTACTTC.

This chain joins TRBV27 and TRBJ2-5; TRBD2 matches at 13 bases. The CDR3 runs to 14 residues. With 5 bases clipped from V and 9 bases from J, the junction kept 6 bases outside the gene matches. Germline CDR1 and CDR2: MNHEY and SMNVEV (reference sequence). For the CDR3, the DNA is TGTGCCAGCAGTCCGGGACTAGCGGGATTGGCCCAGTACTTC. Translating gives CASSPGLAGLAQYF.

The J gene is TRBJ2-7, the V gene TRBV19; TRBD2 is a possible D gene (6 bases). This CDR3 comprises 15 residues. CDR1 is LNHDA, CDR2 SQIVND, per germline (reference sequence). V shed 2 bases and J shed 6 bases, with 17 bases lying between them. The CDR3 coding sequence is TGTGCCAGTAGTATATCGGACTACCCCACAGCCGAGCAGTACTTC. Residues: CASSISDYPTAEQYF.

J is TRBJ2-1 and V is TRBV19; the D call may be TRBD1 or TRBD2 (5 bases each). CDR3 length: 11 residues. V dropped 3 bases and J dropped 9 bases, with 6 bases sitting between them. Germline values: CDR1 LNHDA, CDR2 SQIVND (reference sequence). Here the CDR3 reads CASSMRGEQFF. In DNA form, the CDR3 reads TGTGCCAGTAGTATGAGGGGTGAGCAGTTCTTC.

This clone was picked up one time. V gene TRBV14 combines with J gene TRBJ1-2; D might be TRBD1 (5 bases). Trimming took off 1 base at V and 3 bases at J, with 12 bases between the two ends. The CDR3 extends over 15 amino acids. CDR1 and CDR2 from the germline V gene are SGHDN and FVKESK. Here the CDR3 DNA reads TGTGCCAGCAGCCAAGTGCAGGGTATGGACTATGGCTACACCTTC. Translating it yields CASSQVQGMDYGYTF.

V usage is TRBV5-1 and J usage is TRBJ2-7; maybe TRBD1 (5 bases). This CDR3 comprises 12 residues. Germline loops: CDR1 SGHRS, CDR2 YFSETQ. The germline V and J ends were trimmed by 4 bases and 6 bases, with 11 bases remaining between them. CDR3 residues: CASSLDSPEQYF. The CDR3 coding sequence is TGCGCCAGCAGCCTAGACAGTCCCGAGCAGTACTTC.

V gene TRBV7-8 combines with J gene TRBJ1-1; D unresolved. Germline loops: CDR1 SGHVS, CDR2 FQNEAQ. V lost 1 base, J lost 3 bases, and 6 bases lay in between. The CDR3 has 13 residues. The CDR3 DNA reads as TGTGCCAGCAGCTTAGGACATTACACTGAAGCTTTCTTT. It specifies CASSLGHYTEAFF.

This chain uses TRBV6-6 with TRBJ2-3, with TRBD2 matching 8 bases. After removal of 4 bases from V and 2 bases from J, the junction contained 8 bases not matched to a gene. CDR3 length: 16 amino acids. CDR1 is MNHNY and CDR2 is SVGAGI in the germline V gene (reference sequence). CDR3 amino acids: CASSSLLAGDTDTQYF. In DNA, the CDR3 is TGTGCCAGCAGTTCCCTTCTAGCGGGCGACACAGATACGCAGTATTTT.

V and J are TRBV6-5 and TRBJ2-7; no definite D call. This CDR3 contains 11 residues. The V gene's germline CDR1 is MNHEY and CDR2 SVGAGI. The germline V and J ends were trimmed by 5 bases and 1 base, with 3 bases remaining between them. CDR3 DNA: TGTGCCAGCAGTGAATCCTACGAGCAGTACTTC. As protein: CASSESYEQYF.

The chain links TRBV2 to TRBJ1-5; D gene uncertain. V was pared by 7 bases and J by 5 bases, with 12 bases between. Germline assignment: CDR1 SNHLY and CDR2 FYNNEI. The CDR3 totals 13 residues. CDR3 protein: CASTAGSHQPQHF. The CDR3, as DNA: TGTGCCAGCACTGCGGGCAGCCATCAGCCCCAGCATTTT. Filled out from reference TRBV2 and TRBJ1-5, the complete variable domain reads EPEVTQTPSHQVTQMGQEVILRCVPISNHLYFYWYRQILGQKVEFLVSFYNNEISEKSEIFDDQFSVERPDGSNFTLKIRSTKLEDSAMYFCASTAGSHQPQHFGDGTRLSIL.

The chain combines TRBV5-1 with TRBJ2-1, with D possibly TRBD1 on 6 matching bases. Trimming removed 4 bases from V and 4 bases from J, with 18 bases in between. The CDR3 extends over 16 amino acids. Looked up from germline, CDR1 is SGHRS and CDR2 is YFSETQ. The chain's CDR3 is CASSRVGAGGYNEQFF. The CDR3 region has the DNA TGCGCCAGCAGCCGTGTGGGGGCCGGTGGATACAATGAGCAGTTCTTC.

V gene TRBV25-1 combines with J gene TRBJ2-7; D is ambiguous. The CDR3 is 16 amino acids. The germline V gene encodes CDR1 MGHDK and CDR2 SYGVNS. Deletions cut 6 bases from V and 4 bases from J, with 22 bases between. CDR3 sequence: CASSGPPENPSYEQYF. The CDR3 region has the DNA TGTGCCAGCAGCGGCCCCCCGGAAAACCCCTCTTACGAGCAGTACTTC.

CDR3 in DNA: TGCGCCAGCAGCTTCGGGGACCCCTACGAGCAGTACTTC. It yields the protein CASSFGDPYEQYF. This chain uses TRBV5-1 with TRBJ2-7; D may match TRBD1 or TRBD2 (5 bases each). CDR3 length equals 13 residues. Trimming stripped 2 bases from V and 2 bases from J, with 8 bases between. Germline CDR1 SGHRS, CDR2 YFSETQ.

This clone appeared once. This chain links TRBV29-1 with TRBJ2-7; D assignment may be TRBD1 or TRBD2 (5 bases each). This CDR3 has 12 amino acids. Germline lookup yields CDR1 SQVTM and CDR2 ANQGSEA. Trimming took off 1 base at V and 7 bases at J, with 11 bases between the two ends. The CDR3, as DNA: TGCAGCGTTGAAGGAAGGGGCGGGGAGCAGTACTTC. It yields the protein CSVEGRGGEQYF.

This chain uses TRBV2 with TRBJ2-3, with 7 bases that match TRBD2. The germline CDR1 and CDR2 sequences are SNHLY and FYNNEI. There are 16 residues in the CDR3. Unmatched junction bases numbered 10, after V lost 2 bases and J lost 5 bases. CDR3 amino acids: CASSEPGGRAQDTQYF. The DNA for the CDR3 is TGTGCCAGCAGTGAACCAGGTGGGAGGGCCCAAGATACGCAGTATTTT.

The genes are TRBV28 and TRBJ2-5, with a tentative D call TRBD2 (6 bases). CDR3 size: 17 residues. The V end lost 6 bases, the J end lost 1 base, and 21 bases lay between the germline ends. Germline V gene sequence: CDR1 MDHEN, CDR2 SYDVKM. The CDR3 here is CASSLGRAGSPQETQYF. In DNA form, the CDR3 reads TGTGCCAGCAGCCTGGGGCGGGCGGGATCCCCCCAAGAGACCCAGTACTTC.

The chain couples TRBV9 to TRBJ1-1; D is ambiguous. In germline, CDR1 is SGDLS, CDR2 YYNGEE. V dropped 0 bases and J dropped 1 base, with 10 bases sitting between them. This CDR3 spans 15 amino acids. CDR3 DNA sequence: TGTGCCAGCAGCGTAGCGGAAGGGTGGAACACTGAAGCTTTCTTT. Residues: CASSVAEGWNTEAFF. Full variable domain (rest looked up from reference TRBV9 and TRBJ1-1): DSGVTQTPKHLITATGQRVTLRCSPRSGDLSVYWYQQSLDQGLQFLIQYYNGEERAKGNILERFSAQQFPDLHSELNLSSLELGDSALYFCASSVAEGWNTEAFFGQGTRLTVV.

The V call is TRBV19, the J call TRBJ1-5; D ambiguous. This CDR3 has 13 amino acids. In germline, CDR1 is LNHDA, CDR2 SQIVND (reference sequence). V was cut by 7 bases and J by 0 bases, with 7 bases left in between. The CDR3 spells CASTKYSNQPQHF. CDR3 nucleotide sequence: TGTGCCAGTACGAAATATAGCAATCAGCCCCAGCATTTT.

V and J are TRBV27 and TRBJ2-2; either TRBD1 or TRBD2 may fit D (6 bases each). The CDR3 is made up of 16 amino acids. Trimming pared 5 bases from V and 6 bases from J, leaving 19 bases between. Germline values: CDR1 MNHEY, CDR2 SMNVEV (reference sequence). The CDR3 region has the DNA TGTGCCAGCAGTGACGATGGGGGGCTAAGTGCCGGGGAGCTGTTTTTT. Amino acid sequence: CASSDDGGLSAGELFF.

This chain joins TRBV27 and TRBJ1-1, with D possibly TRBD1 on 5 matching bases. The V gene's germline CDR1 is MNHEY and CDR2 SMNVEV (reference sequence). CDR3 length: 15 residues. V dropped 6 bases and J dropped 5 bases, with 19 bases sitting between them. The CDR3 DNA is TGTGCCAGCAGAACTGTAGGTCGGGGGGAAACTGAAGCTTTCTTT. Translating it yields CASRTVGRGETEAFF.

This clone was counted between two and nine times. The chain carries TRBV4-2 and TRBJ2-7; D is ambiguous. The germline V gene encodes CDR1 LGHNA and CDR2 YNFKEQ. This CDR3 spans 14 amino acids. The V end lost 1 base, the J end lost 2 bases, and 9 bases lay between the germline ends. The CDR3 protein is CASSQAGGAYEQYF. The CDR3 region has the DNA TGTGCCAGCAGCCAAGCGGGTGGGGCCTACGAGCAGTACTTC.

The CDR3 region has the DNA TGTGCCAGCCACCTCCGGGACAACAATCAGCCCCAGCATTTT. Translation gives CASHLRDNNQPQHF. V usage is TRBV19 and J usage is TRBJ1-5; TRBD1 is a possible D gene (6 bases). From germline, CDR1 is LNHDA and CDR2 SQIVND (reference sequence). CDR3 length: 14 amino acids. V was clipped by 9 bases and J by 3 bases, with 15 bases between them. Looking up the rest from reference TRBV19 and TRBJ1-5 gives the full variable domain: DGGITQSPKYLFRKEGQNVTLSCEQNLNHDAMYWYRQDPGQGLRLIYYSQIVNDFQKGDIAEGYSVSREKKESFPLTVTSAQKNPTAFYLCASHLRDNNQPQHFGDGTRLSIL.

This sequence joins TRBV28 and TRBJ1-4; D unclear. The V and J ends lost 2 bases and 0 bases respectively, with 7 bases between them. CDR1 is MDHEN, CDR2 SYDVKM, per germline. The CDR3 is 15 residues long. The CDR3 loop reads CASSLTTTTNEKLFF. The DNA for the CDR3 is TGTGCCAGCAGTTTAACCACTACAACTAATGAAAAACTGTTTTTT.

V usage is TRBV6-6 and J usage is TRBJ1-2, with D unresolved. The CDR3 has 11 residues. Germline CDR1 and CDR2: MNHNY and SVGAGI (reference sequence). V was shortened by 6 bases and J by 4 bases, with 6 bases between the two germline ends. CDR3 nucleotides: TGTGCCAGCAGGACCCCCTATGGCTACACCTTC. Protein product: CASRTPYGYTF.

The chain carries TRBV9 and TRBJ2-1; 12 bases align to TRBD2. From germline, CDR1 is SGDLS and CDR2 YYNGEE. V lost 4 bases to trimming and J lost 12 bases; unmatched junction nucleotides: 2. This CDR3 spans 12 amino acids. CDR3: CASSPGLAGQFF. The CDR3 nucleotides read TGTGCCAGCAGCCCGGGACTAGCGGGGCAGTTCTTC. Complete variable domain (other parts from reference TRBV9 and TRBJ2-1): DSGVTQTPKHLITATGQRVTLRCSPRSGDLSVYWYQQSLDQGLQFLIQYYNGEERAKGNILERFSAQQFPDLHSELNLSSLELGDSALYFCASSPGLAGQFFGPGTRLTVL.

This chain joins TRBV27 and TRBJ2-3; tentatively, D is TRBD2 (6 bases). Trimming pared 5 bases from V and 4 bases from J, leaving 22 bases between. Germline V CDR1 and CDR2: MNHEY, SMNVEV (reference sequence). The CDR3 extends over 17 amino acids. The CDR3 nucleotides are TGTGCCAGCAGTCCCCCGACCGGGACTCCAACCCCAGATACGCAGTATTTT. Encoded protein: CASSPPTGTPTPDTQYF.

The genes are TRBV9 and TRBJ2-1, with TRBD2 identical over 12 bases. Germline CDR1 and CDR2: SGDLS and YYNGEE. Trimming took 0 bases from V and 4 from J; bases not matched to a gene: 11. The CDR3 contains 19 residues. The CDR3, as DNA: TGTGCCAGCAGCGTAGCTCTAGCGGGGGGGACCCCTAAATACAATGAGCAGTTCTTC. The encoded protein is CASSVALAGGTPKYNEQFF.

J is TRBJ2-5 and V is TRBV11-2, with TRBD1 as a possible D gene (6 bases). Trimming removed 1 base from V and 1 base from J, with 13 bases in between. Germline CDR1 is SGHAT and CDR2 is FQNNGV. This CDR3 spans 16 amino acids. In DNA, the CDR3 is TGTGCCAGCAGCTTAGGGGCAGGGGTAGGCCAAGAGACCCAGTACTTC. Its translation: CASSLGAGVGQETQYF.

The chain has TRBV28 and TRBJ2-7; D gene uncertain. This CDR3 comprises 14 residues. Germline V lookup: CDR1 MDHEN, CDR2 SYDVKM. Trimming stripped 1 base from V and 0 bases from J, with 7 bases between. CDR3 in amino acids: CASSLSVHSYEQYF. The CDR3 bases are TGTGCCAGCAGTTTATCCGTTCACTCCTACGAGCAGTACTTC.

The rearrangement links TRBV4-1 to TRBJ2-3; 8 nucleotides line up with TRBD1. The J segment lost 3 bases and the V segment lost 3 bases, leaving 14 bases of the junction unmatched. CDR1 is MGHRA and CDR2 is YSYEKL in the germline V gene. This CDR3 comprises 18 residues. DNA of the CDR3: TGCGCCAGCAGCCAGGGGACCTATCGCAGGGGGCCGACAGATACGCAGTATTTT. It yields the protein CASSQGTYRRGPTDTQYF.

The J gene is TRBJ2-7, the V gene TRBV13; D not resolved. The V end was cut by 5 bases, the J end by 0 bases, with 14 bases between. This CDR3 has 15 residues. Germline V CDR1 and CDR2: PRHDT, FYEKMQ (reference sequence). Here the CDR3 DNA reads TGTGCCAGCAGCGGATACCCCCGGAGCTCCTACGAGCAGTACTTC. Its translation: CASSGYPRSSYEQYF.

CDR3 amino acids: CASRTDTDGYTF. The CDR3 bases are TGTGCCAGCCGGACCGACACGGATGGCTACACCTTC. The chain carries TRBV19 and TRBJ1-2; no reliable D call. CDR1 and CDR2 (germline): LNHDA, SQIVND (reference sequence). CDR3 length: 12 amino acids. V was trimmed by 9 bases and J by 6 bases, leaving 14 bases between them.